This T cell receptor (beta chain) appears in the sequencing data of a study of control samples from healthy donors and cancer patients. Generated by immunoSEQ multiplex PCR, the TCRdb table keeps only in-frame clones and is missing some. The top ten clones hold roughly 44% of a sample with 35,000 to 50,000 clones, 75% to 90% of them seen once. This CDR3 has 15 amino acids. Germline CDR1 and CDR2: SGDLS and YYNGEE. V shed 6 bases, J shed 2 bases, and the junction held 7 bases outside the gene matches. Material: blood. This TCR derives from a man aged 60 to 75 in good health. This rearrangement joins TRBV9 to TRBJ2-1; 8 bases align to TRBD2. The CDR3 sequence: CASTKLAGTYNEQFF. In DNA form, the CDR3 reads TGTGCCAGCACGAAGCTAGCGGGTACCTACAATGAGCAGTTCTTC.